This TCR beta chain was captured in a study of OX40 agonist ivuxolimab in advanced cancers. Whole-study context: Every patient in dose escalation had hepatocellular carcinoma, melanoma, renal cell or head and neck cancer. Study-wide results and caveats: In general, CD8+ T cells held more expanded clones than CD4+ did, on average. By week 6 at 0.1 to 3.0 mg/kg, blood CD4+ and CD8+ T cells had expanded clonally.

Generated by immunoSEQ multiplex PCR, the TCRdb table keeps only in-frame clones and is missing some. The sample shows more than 45,000 clones, 70% to 90% of them seen only once. Germline V gives CDR1 SGHNT, CDR2 YYREEE (reference sequence). Trimming pared 4 bases from V and 7 bases from J, leaving 21 bases between. CDR3 length: 16 residues. Concerning this clone: The antigen is undetermined.

The TCR sequence derives from an adult with an advanced solid tumor such as melanoma, head and neck, liver or kidney cancer. This chain uses TRBV5-4 with TRBJ2-1; D tentatively fits TRBD1 or TRBD2 (6 bases each). The material sequenced was CD4+ or CD8+ T cells sorted from blood, taken in a trial of the OX40 agonist ivuxolimab. CDR3 in amino acids: CASSGMRDTLGNEQFF. In DNA form, the CDR3 reads TGTGCCAGCAGCGGCATGCGGGACACACTGGGTAATGAGCAGTTCTTC.